The TCR beta chain described here comes from a study of blood T cell repertoires in COVID-19. Original analysis: Amplification with reference gene primers provided the estimates of nucleated cell counts. The assay was immunoSEQ multiplex PCR, and TCRdb's table has in-frame clones only and misses some. That table supplies the V and J calls and clone size; D and trimming were determined from the DNA. The table lists around 330,000 clones, approximately 86% of them singletons. This clone was counted many times. CDR1 and CDR2 from the germline V gene are SGHVS and FQNEAQ. The junction had 9 bases not matched to a gene; V was cut back by 2 bases and J by 18 bases. The CDR3 is made up of 13 amino acids.

This receptor was obtained from a woman aged 18-29 years who had recovered from COVID-19. The chain combines TRBV7-8 with TRBJ1-6, with 8 bases fitting TRBD1. The sequencing input was PBMCs or T cells enriched from blood (not recorded which). CDR3 sequence (DNA): TGTGCCAGCAGCTTAAGGGACAGGCGGGATTGCCACTTT. This codes for CASSLRDRRDCHF.